This is a list of T cell receptor beta chains from one sample in a study of T cell clonotyping in hematopoietic cell transplantation. Repertoires were generated with immunoSEQ multiplex PCR, while TCRdb's copy carries only in-frame clones and drops some. The sample has tens of thousands of clones; less than 85% are singletons. This material consisted of peripheral blood mononuclear cells, taken before stem cell transplant. The receptors were gathered from a man aged 55-75 years with acute myeloid leukemia. Some clones in this sample may be carry-over from other donors' samples. The CDR3 runs from the conserved cysteine through the conserved F or W. D genes are given only for firm matches. Only part of the rows carry a size: once, few, many, or a class if the clone is expanded.

J: TRBJ2-7; V: TRBV29-1; D: NA; size: NA; DNA: TGCAGCGTTGGAAACAGTTCCTACGAGCAGTACTTC; CDR3: CSVGNSSYEQYF
J: TRBJ1-5; V: TRBV27; D: TRBD1; size: NA; DNA: TGTGCCAGCAGCCGAGGGACAGGGGAGCAGCCCCAGCATTTT; CDR3: CASSRGTGEQPQHF
J: TRBJ1-5; V: TRBV19; D: NA; size: NA; DNA: TGTGCCAGTAGTGTAGGGACAAGAGTCCAGCCCCAGCATTTT; CDR3: CASSVGTRVQPQHF
J: TRBJ1-5; V: TRBV5-6; D: NA; size: NA; DNA: TGTGCCAGCAGCCCAGGAGGTGAACGGCGGAGGCCCAATCAGCCCCAGCATTTT; CDR3: CASSPGGERRRPNQPQHF
J: TRBJ2-7; V: TRBV5-6; D: TRBD2; size: few; DNA: TGTGCCAGCAGCTTGCGGGGGGGCTACGAGCAGTACTTC; CDR3: CASSLRGGYEQYF
J: TRBJ1-2; V: TRBV19; D: NA; size: NA; DNA: TGTGCCAGTAGTTTCGAACTTGGCTATGGCTACACCTTC; CDR3: CASSFELGYGYTF
J: TRBJ2-7; V: TRBV11-2; D: NA; size: few; DNA: TGTGCCAGCACCCAGGGGGGCCAAGCCTACGAGCAGTACTTC; CDR3: CASTQGGQAYEQYF
J: TRBJ1-3; V: TRBV15; D: NA; size: NA; DNA: TGTGCCACCAGCAGAGATCGCGGGCCCGGAAACACCATATATTTT; CDR3: CATSRDRGPGNTIYF
J: TRBJ1-1; V: TRBV9; D: NA; size: NA; DNA: TGTGCCAGCAGCGCCAGGGAGGAATACACTGAAGCTTTCTTT; CDR3: CASSAREEYTEAFF
J: TRBJ2-2; V: TRBV7-3; D: TRBD2; size: NA; DNA: TGTGCCAGCAGCTCCAGCGGGGGGGACACCGGGGAGCTGTTTTTT; CDR3: CASSSSGGDTGELFF
J: TRBJ1-6; V: TRBV7-3; D: NA; size: NA; DNA: TGTGCCAGCAGCCAAGATGAGATCTCACCCCTCCACTTT; CDR3: CASSQDEISPLHF
J: TRBJ1-5; V: TRBV19; D: NA; size: once; DNA: TGTGCCAGTAGTACCAGCAATAGCAATCAGCCCCAGCATTTT; CDR3: CASSTSNSNQPQHF
J: TRBJ1-6; V: TRBV4-1; D: NA; size: NA; DNA: TGCGCCAGCAGCCAGCCCGATTCACCCCTCCACTTT; CDR3: CASSQPDSPLHF
J: TRBJ2-5; V: TRBV25-1; D: NA; size: NA; DNA: TGTGCCAGCCCACCCATTAGCTCTACTCAAGAGACCCAGTACTTC; CDR3: CASPPISSTQETQYF
J: TRBJ1-5; V: TRBV11-2; D: TRBD1; size: NA; DNA: TGTGCCAGCAGCTTGACCCATGACAGGGAAGGTCAGCCCCAGCATTTT; CDR3: CASSLTHDREGQPQHF
J: TRBJ2-2; V: TRBV19; D: NA; size: NA; DNA: TGTGCCAGTAACCCCGTCGGGTCGAACACCGGGGAGCTGTTTTTT; CDR3: CASNPVGSNTGELFF
J: TRBJ2-7; V: TRBV28; D: NA; size: NA; DNA: TGTGCCAGCAGTTTGTCGGGACAAATCGGCGAGCAGTACTTC; CDR3: CASSLSGQIGEQYF
J: TRBJ1-1; V: TRBV11-2; D: NA; size: once; DNA: TGTGCCAGCAGCTTAGATCGGGGGATAGCTTTCTTT; CDR3: CASSLDRGIAFF
J: TRBJ2-3; V: TRBV4-2; D: NA; size: NA; DNA: TGTGCCAGCAGCCAAGTTGTAGAAACGCCTTTGGATGCGCAGTATTTT; CDR3: CASSQVVETPLDAQYF